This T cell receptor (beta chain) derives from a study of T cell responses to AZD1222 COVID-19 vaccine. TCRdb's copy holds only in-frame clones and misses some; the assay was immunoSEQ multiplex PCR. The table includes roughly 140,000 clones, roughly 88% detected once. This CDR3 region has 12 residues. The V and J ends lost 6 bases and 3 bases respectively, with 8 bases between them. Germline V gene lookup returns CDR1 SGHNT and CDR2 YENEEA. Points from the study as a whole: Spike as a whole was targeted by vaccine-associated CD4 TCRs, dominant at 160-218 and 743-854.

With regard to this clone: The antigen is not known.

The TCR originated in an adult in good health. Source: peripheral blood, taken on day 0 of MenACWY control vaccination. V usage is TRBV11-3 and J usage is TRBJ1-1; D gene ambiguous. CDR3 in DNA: TGTGCCAGCAGTCACAGCGACACTGAAGCTTTCTTT. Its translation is CASSHSDTEAFF.